These T cell receptor beta chains were read from a single sample in a study of T cell responses to AZD1222 COVID-19 vaccine. Data came from immunoSEQ multiplex PCR; TCRdb stores just in-frame clones and leaves some out. Of about 270,000 clones listed, almost 95% are singletons. The sequencing used peripheral blood, collected 28 days after the second AZD1222 dose. These receptors were obtained from an adult who received the AZD1222 COVID-19 vaccine. The CDR3 runs from the conserved cysteine through the conserved F or W. The D gene is left open where the match is weak. Clone size appears in some rows only: once, few, many, or a class for an expanded clone.

v_gene: TRBV9; d_gene: -; abundance: -; j_gene: TRBJ1-1; CDR3aa: CASSPPTAPGTEAFF; CDR3nt: TGTGCCAGCAGCCCACCGACAGCCCCGGGAACTGAAGCTTTCTTT
v_gene: TRBV9; d_gene: -; abundance: -; j_gene: TRBJ1-1; CDR3aa: CASSVDPNSGVGTEAFF; CDR3nt: TGTGCCAGCAGCGTTGACCCCAACTCAGGGGTGGGGACTGAAGCTTTCTTT
v_gene: TRBV28; d_gene: -; abundance: -; j_gene: TRBJ2-7; CDR3aa: CASSLNPIYEQYF; CDR3nt: TGTGCCAGCAGTTTAAACCCCATTTACGAGCAGTACTTC
v_gene: TRBV5-1; d_gene: -; abundance: -; j_gene: TRBJ2-3; CDR3aa: CASGRFSGSTDTQYF; CDR3nt: TGCGCCAGCGGCCGTTTCTCCGGTTCGACAGATACGCAGTATTTT
v_gene: TRBV5-4; d_gene: -; abundance: -; j_gene: TRBJ2-3; CDR3aa: CASTHPANTDTQYF; CDR3nt: TGTGCCAGCACCCACCCGGCGAACACAGATACGCAGTATTTT
v_gene: TRBV12-5; d_gene: -; abundance: -; j_gene: TRBJ1-1; CDR3aa: CASALTGNTEAFF; CDR3nt: TGTGCTAGTGCCCTAACAGGGAACACTGAAGCTTTCTTT
v_gene: TRBV7-9; d_gene: TRBD1; abundance: few; j_gene: TRBJ1-1; CDR3aa: CASSAQGGTEAFF; CDR3nt: TGTGCCAGCAGCGCCCAGGGGGGGACTGAAGCTTTCTTT
v_gene: TRBV7-9; d_gene: -; abundance: many; j_gene: TRBJ1-1; CDR3aa: CATNTGYTEAFF; CDR3nt: TGTGCCACTAATACAGGCTACACTGAAGCTTTCTTT
v_gene: TRBV7-2; d_gene: -; abundance: -; j_gene: TRBJ1-3; CDR3aa: CASSEQANSGNTIYF; CDR3nt: TGTGCCAGCAGCGAACAGGCTAACTCTGGAAACACCATATATTTT
v_gene: TRBV7-2; d_gene: -; abundance: -; j_gene: TRBJ2-7; CDR3aa: CASSPHMGYEQYF; CDR3nt: TGTGCCAGCAGCCCCCATATGGGCTACGAGCAGTACTTC
v_gene: TRBV5-4; d_gene: -; abundance: -; j_gene: TRBJ1-6; CDR3aa: CASRPGGNTHNSPLHF; CDR3nt: TGTGCCAGCCGCCCCGGGGGAAACACCCATAATTCACCCCTCCACTTT
v_gene: TRBV5-5; d_gene: -; abundance: -; j_gene: TRBJ2-2; CDR3aa: CASSILDTTNTGELFF; CDR3nt: TGTGCCAGCAGCATACTTGACACTACGAACACCGGGGAGCTGTTTTTT
v_gene: TRBV2; d_gene: -; abundance: -; j_gene: TRBJ2-2; CDR3aa: CASSGGPNTGELFF; CDR3nt: TGTGCCAGCAGTGGGGGGCCGAACACCGGGGAGCTGTTTTTT
v_gene: TRBV3-1/TRBV3-2; d_gene: -; abundance: -; j_gene: TRBJ2-7; CDR3aa: CASSQVLRRGRGPYEQYF; CDR3nt: TGTGCCAGCAGCCAAGTCCTACGGCGGGGGCGAGGGCCCTACGAGCAGTACTTC
v_gene: TRBV5-1; d_gene: -; abundance: -; j_gene: TRBJ2-7; CDR3aa: CASSYRPYEQYF; CDR3nt: TGCGCCAGCAGCTATCGCCCCTACGAGCAGTACTTC
v_gene: TRBV5-1; d_gene: -; abundance: -; j_gene: TRBJ1-1; CDR3aa: CASSPRGGRNTEAFF; CDR3nt: TGCGCCAGCAGCCCTCGGGGAGGGAGAAACACTGAAGCTTTCTTT
v_gene: TRBV2; d_gene: -; abundance: -; j_gene: TRBJ2-7; CDR3aa: CASTERVTYEQYF; CDR3nt: TGTGCCAGCACCGAGCGGGTTACCTACGAGCAGTACTTC
v_gene: TRBV5-1; d_gene: TRBD1; abundance: few; j_gene: TRBJ1-1; CDR3aa: CASSRDRGNTEAFF; CDR3nt: TGCGCCAGCAGCCGAGACAGGGGCAACACTGAAGCTTTCTTT
v_gene: TRBV9; d_gene: TRBD1; abundance: once; j_gene: TRBJ2-1; CDR3aa: CASSVVGQARNEQFF; CDR3nt: TGTGCCAGCAGCGTAGTTGGACAGGCTCGGAATGAGCAGTTCTTC
v_gene: TRBV27; d_gene: -; abundance: -; j_gene: TRBJ1-2; CDR3aa: CASSSMFGSAYTF; CDR3nt: TGTGCCAGCTCCAGTATGTTCGGTAGCGCCTACACCTTC
v_gene: TRBV19; d_gene: TRBD1; abundance: -; j_gene: TRBJ1-1; CDR3aa: CASALGQDFLGTEAFF; CDR3nt: TGTGCCAGTGCTCTGGGACAGGACTTCCTAGGCACTGAAGCTTTCTTT
v_gene: TRBV4-1; d_gene: -; abundance: -; j_gene: TRBJ1-1; CDR3aa: CASSHAGPRPTFF; CDR3nt: TGCGCCAGCAGCCATGCCGGGCCGAGGCCGACTTTCTTT
v_gene: TRBV4-1; d_gene: -; abundance: -; j_gene: TRBJ1-5; CDR3aa: CASSQERDQPQHF; CDR3nt: TGCGCCAGCAGCCAAGAGAGAGATCAGCCCCAGCATTTT
v_gene: TRBV2; d_gene: -; abundance: -; j_gene: TRBJ1-1; CDR3aa: CASKDGGDTEAFF; CDR3nt: TGTGCCAGCAAAGATGGGGGAGATACTGAAGCTTTCTTT
v_gene: TRBV5-1; d_gene: TRBD2; abundance: -; j_gene: TRBJ2-7; CDR3aa: CASSLGGTSGRLSYEQYF; CDR3nt: TGCGCCAGCAGCTTGGGGGGGACTAGCGGGAGGCTCTCCTACGAGCAGTACTTC
v_gene: TRBV7-2; d_gene: TRBD2; abundance: -; j_gene: TRBJ2-7; CDR3aa: CASSPGLAGGLIYEQYF; CDR3nt: TGTGCCAGCAGCCCGGGACTAGCGGGGGGCCTAATTTACGAGCAGTACTTC
v_gene: TRBV7-2; d_gene: TRBD1; abundance: -; j_gene: TRBJ1-2; CDR3aa: CASSPGQLSNYGYTF; CDR3nt: TGTGCCAGCAGCCCGGGACAGCTCTCTAACTATGGCTACACCTTC
v_gene: TRBV5-1; d_gene: -; abundance: -; j_gene: TRBJ2-2; CDR3aa: CASSLGLSNTGELFF; CDR3nt: TGCGCCAGCAGCTTGGGCCTCTCCAACACCGGGGAGCTGTTTTTT
v_gene: TRBV9; d_gene: -; abundance: -; j_gene: TRBJ2-2; CDR3aa: CASSRRAGVNTGELFF; CDR3nt: TGTGCCAGCAGCCGACGGGCAGGGGTGAACACCGGGGAGCTGTTTTTT
v_gene: TRBV4-2; d_gene: -; abundance: -; j_gene: TRBJ1-5; CDR3aa: CASSQVGRNQPQHF; CDR3nt: TGTGCCAGCAGCCAAGTTGGGCGCAATCAGCCCCAGCATTTT
v_gene: TRBV28; d_gene: -; abundance: -; j_gene: TRBJ1-6; CDR3aa: CASSLQGRGSPLHF; CDR3nt: TGTGCCAGCAGTTTACAAGGGAGAGGATCACCCCTCCACTTT
v_gene: TRBV10-1; d_gene: TRBD1; abundance: -; j_gene: TRBJ2-7; CDR3aa: CASSTTGTGDEQYF; CDR3nt: TGCGCCAGCAGTACCACCGGGACAGGGGACGAGCAGTACTTC
v_gene: TRBV24-1; d_gene: -; abundance: -; j_gene: TRBJ1-1; CDR3aa: CATTRGPSTEAFF; CDR3nt: TGTGCCACCACCCGGGGGCCTAGCACTGAAGCTTTCTTT
v_gene: TRBV28; d_gene: TRBD1; abundance: -; j_gene: TRBJ1-5; CDR3aa: CASSFPGGYSNQPQHF; CDR3nt: TGTGCCAGCAGTTTTCCAGGGGGTTATAGCAATCAGCCCCAGCATTTT
v_gene: TRBV24-1; d_gene: -; abundance: -; j_gene: TRBJ2-7; CDR3aa: CATSDFLYRGLWEQYF; CDR3nt: TGTGCCACCAGTGATTTCCTCTACAGGGGACTATGGGAGCAGTACTTC
v_gene: TRBV7-9; d_gene: -; abundance: -; j_gene: TRBJ1-1; CDR3aa: CASSTQGGTEAFF; CDR3nt: TGTGCCAGCAGCACGCAGGGAGGCACTGAAGCTTTCTTT